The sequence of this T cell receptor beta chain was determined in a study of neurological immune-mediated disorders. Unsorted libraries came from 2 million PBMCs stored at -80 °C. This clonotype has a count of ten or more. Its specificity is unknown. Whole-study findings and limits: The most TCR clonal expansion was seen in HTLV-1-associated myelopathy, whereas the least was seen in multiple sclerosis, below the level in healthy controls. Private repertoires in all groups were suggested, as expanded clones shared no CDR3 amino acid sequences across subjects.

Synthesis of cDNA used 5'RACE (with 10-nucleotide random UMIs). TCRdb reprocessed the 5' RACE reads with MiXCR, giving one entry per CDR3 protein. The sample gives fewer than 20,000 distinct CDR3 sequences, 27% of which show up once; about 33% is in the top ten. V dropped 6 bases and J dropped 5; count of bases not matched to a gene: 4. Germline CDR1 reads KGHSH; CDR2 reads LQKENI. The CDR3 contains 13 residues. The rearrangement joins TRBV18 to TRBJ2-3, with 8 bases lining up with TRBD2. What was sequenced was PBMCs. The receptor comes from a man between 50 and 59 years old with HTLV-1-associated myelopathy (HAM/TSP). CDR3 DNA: TGTGCCAGCTCGCCGGGACTAGAAGATACGCAGTATTTT. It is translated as CASSPGLEDTQYF.